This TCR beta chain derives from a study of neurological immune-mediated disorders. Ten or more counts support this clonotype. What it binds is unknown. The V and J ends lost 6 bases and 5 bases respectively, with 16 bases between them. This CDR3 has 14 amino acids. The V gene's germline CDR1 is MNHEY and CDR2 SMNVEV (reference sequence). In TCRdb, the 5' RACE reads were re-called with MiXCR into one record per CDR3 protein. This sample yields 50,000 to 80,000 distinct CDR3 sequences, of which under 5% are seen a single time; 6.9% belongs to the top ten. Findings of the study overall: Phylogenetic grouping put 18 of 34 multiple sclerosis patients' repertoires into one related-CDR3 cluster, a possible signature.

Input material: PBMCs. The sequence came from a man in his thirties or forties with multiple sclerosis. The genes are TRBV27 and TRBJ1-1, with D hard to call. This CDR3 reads CASSAQRLGTEAFF. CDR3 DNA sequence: TGTGCCAGCAGCGCACAGCGTTTGGGGACTGAAGCTTTCTTT.